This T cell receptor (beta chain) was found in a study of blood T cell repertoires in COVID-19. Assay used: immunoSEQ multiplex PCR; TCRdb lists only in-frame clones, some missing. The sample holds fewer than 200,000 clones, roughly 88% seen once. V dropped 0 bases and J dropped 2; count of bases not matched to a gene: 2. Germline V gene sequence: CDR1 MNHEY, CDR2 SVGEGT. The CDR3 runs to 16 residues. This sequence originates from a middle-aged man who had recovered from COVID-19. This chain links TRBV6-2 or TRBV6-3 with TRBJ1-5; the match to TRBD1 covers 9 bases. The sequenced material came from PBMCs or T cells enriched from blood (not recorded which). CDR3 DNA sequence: TGTGCCAGCAGTTACTCTCGGACAGGGGGCAATCAGCCCCAGCATTTT. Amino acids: CASSYSRTGGNQPQHF.